This T cell receptor beta chain was sequenced during a study of T-cell reconstitution after alpha-beta-depleted transplantation in children. Whole-study results and caveats: Several hundred expanded graft clones reportedly gave rise to the alpha-beta T cells present about two months after transplant. Fresh T-cell production supplied most of the T-cell counts and diversity seen one year after transplant. Several patients had high TCRbeta diversity at day 60; it came from surviving recipient T cells and thymic progenitors.

A library of TCRbeta sequences, prepared with unique molecular identifiers, was generated. One entry per CDR3 protein, called by TCRdb with MiXCR from the PCR reads. The repertoire holds 5,500 to 8,000 distinct CDR3 sequences, with around 16% as singletons. The CDR3 totals 14 residues. Germline CDR1 MNHEY, CDR2 SVGAGI. The V gene lost 6 bases and the J gene lost 5 bases, with 16 bases spanning the gap. By proportion, this clonotype is medium-sized. Its antigen remains unknown. V and J are TRBV6-5 and TRBJ1-1, with D possibly TRBD1 on 6 matching bases. The sequences come from PBMCs, collected before TCRalphabeta/CD19-depleted stem cell transplant. The sequence was collected from a boy aged 2 to 9 with acute lymphoblastic leukemia, due to receive a stem cell transplant. The CDR3 coding sequence is TGTGCCAGCAGGCCCTACAGGGAGGGAACTGAAGCTTTCTTT. Amino acids: CASRPYREGTEAFF.